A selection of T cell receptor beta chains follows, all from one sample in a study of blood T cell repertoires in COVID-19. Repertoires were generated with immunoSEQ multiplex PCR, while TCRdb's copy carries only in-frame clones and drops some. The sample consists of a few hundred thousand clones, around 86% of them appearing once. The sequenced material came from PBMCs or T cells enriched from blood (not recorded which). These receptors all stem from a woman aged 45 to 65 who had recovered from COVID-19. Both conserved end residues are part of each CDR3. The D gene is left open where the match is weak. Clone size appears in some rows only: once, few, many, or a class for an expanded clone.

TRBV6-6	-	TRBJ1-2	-	CASAPADRRHGYTF	TGTGCCAGCGCCCCCGCTGACAGGCGCCATGGCTACACCTTC
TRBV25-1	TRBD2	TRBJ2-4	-	CASSDSGGAKNIQYF	TGTGCCAGCAGTGATTCGGGGGGAGCCAAAAACATTCAGTACTTC
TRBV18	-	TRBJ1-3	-	CASSPPSLREGNTIYF	TGTGCCAGCTCACCACCATCCCTAAGGGAGGGAAACACCATATATTTT
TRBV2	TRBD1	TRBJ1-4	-	CASSGQGANEKLFF	TGTGCCAGCAGTGGGCAGGGGGCAAATGAAAAACTGTTTTTT
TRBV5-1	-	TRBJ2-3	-	CASSSGGGGGDTQYF	TGCGCCAGCAGCAGCGGCGGCGGGGGCGGGGATACGCAGTATTTT
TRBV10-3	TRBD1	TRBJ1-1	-	CAISEPGQGNTEAFF	TGTGCCATCAGTGAGCCAGGACAGGGGAACACTGAAGCTTTCTTT
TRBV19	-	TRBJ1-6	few	CASSQYRSSYNSPLHF	TGTGCCAGTAGTCAATACAGGAGCTCCTATAATTCACCCCTCCACTTT
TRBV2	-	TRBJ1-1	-	CASHREMNTEAFF	TGTGCCAGCCATCGGGAAATGAACACTGAAGCTTTCTTT
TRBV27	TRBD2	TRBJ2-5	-	CASSFLAGHQETQYF	TGTGCCAGCAGTTTCCTAGCGGGACATCAAGAGACCCAGTACTTC
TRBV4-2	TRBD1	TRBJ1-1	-	CASSTQGVNTEAFF	TGTGCCAGCAGTACACAGGGGGTGAACACTGAAGCTTTCTTT
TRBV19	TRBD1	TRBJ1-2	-	CASSIQSSGGGYTF	TGTGCCAGTAGTATACAGAGTTCAGGGGGCGGCTACACCTTC
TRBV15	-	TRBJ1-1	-	CATSRLPGFDTEAFF	TGTGCCACCAGCAGGCTTCCGGGATTTGACACTGAAGCTTTCTTT
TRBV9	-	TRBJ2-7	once	CASSDRGEEPHYYEQYF	TGTGCCAGCAGCGACCGTGGGGAGGAGCCACACTACTACGAGCAGTACTTC
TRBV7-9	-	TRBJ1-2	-	CASSPSGKGYTF	TGTGCCAGCAGCCCGTCAGGGAAGGGCTACACCTTC
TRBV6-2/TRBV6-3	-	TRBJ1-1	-	CASSYGFEAFF	TGTGCCAGCAGTTACGGCTTTGAAGCTTTCTTT
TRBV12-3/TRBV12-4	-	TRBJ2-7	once	CASSPDIPYEQYF	TGTGCCAGCAGCCCCGACATTCCCTACGAGCAGTACTTC